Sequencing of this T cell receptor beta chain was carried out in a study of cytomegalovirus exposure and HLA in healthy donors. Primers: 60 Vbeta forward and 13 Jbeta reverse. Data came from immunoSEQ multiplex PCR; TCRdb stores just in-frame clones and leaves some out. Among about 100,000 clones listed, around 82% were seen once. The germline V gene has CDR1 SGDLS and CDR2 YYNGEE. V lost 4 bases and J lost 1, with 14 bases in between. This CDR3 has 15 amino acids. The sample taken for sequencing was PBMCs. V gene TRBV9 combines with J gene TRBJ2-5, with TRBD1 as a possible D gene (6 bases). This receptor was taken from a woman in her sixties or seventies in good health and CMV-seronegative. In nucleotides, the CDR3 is TGTGCCAGCAGCTCAAGCGGACAGACCCAAGAGACCCAGTACTTC. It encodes CASSSSGQTQETQYF.